The clone carrying this T cell receptor (beta chain) has more than one count but fewer than ten. The sample originates from a study of cytomegalovirus exposure and HLA in healthy donors. The PCR used 60 Vbeta and 13 Jbeta primers. Some clones are missing from TCRdb's copy, which holds only in-frame ones; the method was immunoSEQ multiplex PCR. This sample yields more than 85,000 clones, of which 80% to 90% are seen a single time; about 1.2% belongs to the top ten. CDR3 size: 17 residues. V was pared by 0 bases and J by 8 bases, with 7 bases of the junction left unmatched. Germline CDR1 reads SGHKS; CDR2 reads YYEKEE (reference sequence).

The TCR comes from a woman aged 18-29 years in good health and CMV-seronegative. Source material: PBMCs. This chain links TRBV5-5 with TRBJ1-6, with 11 positions matching TRBD1. The CDR3 bases are TGTGCCAGCAGCTTGGCTAGGACAGGGGGCGCGTATTCACCCCTCCACTTT. This encodes CASSLARTGGAYSPLHF.